The sequence of this TCR beta chain was determined in a study of PD-L1 blockade in urothelial cancer. Study context: Males with urothelial cancer arising in the bladder constituted most of the 29 patients. The researchers analyzed blood 3 weeks (second dose) and 6 weeks after treatment start.

The germline CDR1 and CDR2 sequences are MNHEY and SVGAGI. Deletions cut 6 bases from V and 4 bases from J, with 12 bases between. The length of the CDR3 is 13 residues. This sample's time point: pretreatment peripheral blood. Some clones are missing from TCRdb's copy, which holds only in-frame ones; the method was immunoSEQ multiplex PCR. The sample includes about 130,000 clones, less than 85% of them seen just once. The source is a man aged 50 or older with urothelial cancer. The chain couples TRBV6-5 to TRBJ1-2; no definite D call. The source was PBMCs, collected around atezolizumab (anti-PD-L1) treatment. CDR3 region: CASRTTMGYGYTF. DNA of the CDR3: TGTGCCAGCAGGACTACTATGGGCTATGGCTACACCTTC.